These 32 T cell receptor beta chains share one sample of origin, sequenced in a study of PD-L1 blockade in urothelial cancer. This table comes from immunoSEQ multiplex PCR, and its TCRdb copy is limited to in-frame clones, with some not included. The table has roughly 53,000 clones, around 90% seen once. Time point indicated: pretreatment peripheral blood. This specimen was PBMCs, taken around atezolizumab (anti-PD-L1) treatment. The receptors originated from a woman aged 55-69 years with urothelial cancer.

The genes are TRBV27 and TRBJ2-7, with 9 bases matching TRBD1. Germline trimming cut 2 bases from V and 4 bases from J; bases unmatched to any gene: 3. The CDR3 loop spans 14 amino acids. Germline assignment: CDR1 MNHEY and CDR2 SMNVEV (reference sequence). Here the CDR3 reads CASSLDRGRYEQYF. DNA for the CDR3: TGTGCCAGCAGTTTAGACAGGGGGAGGTACGAGCAGTACTTC.

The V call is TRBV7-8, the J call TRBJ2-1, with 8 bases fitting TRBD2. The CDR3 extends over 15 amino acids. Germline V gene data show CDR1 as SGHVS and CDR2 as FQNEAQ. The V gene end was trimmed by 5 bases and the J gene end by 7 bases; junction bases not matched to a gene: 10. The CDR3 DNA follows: TGTGCCAGCAGCCCCTCCCCGGGGGGGCTTAATGAGCAGTTCTTC. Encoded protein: CASSPSPGGLNEQFF.

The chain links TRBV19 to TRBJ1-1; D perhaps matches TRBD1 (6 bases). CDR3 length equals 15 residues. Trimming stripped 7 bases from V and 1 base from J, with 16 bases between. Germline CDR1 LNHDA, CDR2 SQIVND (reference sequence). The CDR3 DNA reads TGTGCCAGTAAACTCCAGGGGTCCTGGAACACTGAAGCTTTCTTT. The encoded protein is CASKLQGSWNTEAFF. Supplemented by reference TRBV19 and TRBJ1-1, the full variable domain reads DGGITQSPKYLFRKEGQNVTLSCEQNLNHDAMYWYRQDPGQGLRLIYYSQIVNDFQKGDIAEGYSVSREKKESFPLTVTSAQKNPTAFYLCASKLQGSWNTEAFFGQGTRLTVV.

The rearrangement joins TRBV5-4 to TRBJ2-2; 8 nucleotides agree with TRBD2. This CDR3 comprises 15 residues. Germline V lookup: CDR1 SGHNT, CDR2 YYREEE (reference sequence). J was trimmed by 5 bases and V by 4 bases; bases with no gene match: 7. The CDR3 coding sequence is TGTGCCAGCAGCGTCACCGGGACTAGTACCGGGGAGCTGTTTTTT. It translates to CASSVTGTSTGELFF. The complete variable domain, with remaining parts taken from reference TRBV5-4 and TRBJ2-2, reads ETGVTQSPTHLIKTRGQQVTLRCSSQSGHNTVSWYQQALGQGPQFIFQYYREEENGRGNFPPRFSGLQFPNYSSELNVNALELDDSALYLCASSVTGTSTGELFFGEGSRLTVL.

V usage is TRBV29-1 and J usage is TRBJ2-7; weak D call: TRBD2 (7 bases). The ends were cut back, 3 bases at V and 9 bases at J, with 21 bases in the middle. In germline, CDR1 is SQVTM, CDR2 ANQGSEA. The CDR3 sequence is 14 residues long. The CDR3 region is CSVDEGGGPTGQYF. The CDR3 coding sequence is TGCAGCGTTGATGAAGGGGGGGGACCTACGGGGCAGTACTTC.

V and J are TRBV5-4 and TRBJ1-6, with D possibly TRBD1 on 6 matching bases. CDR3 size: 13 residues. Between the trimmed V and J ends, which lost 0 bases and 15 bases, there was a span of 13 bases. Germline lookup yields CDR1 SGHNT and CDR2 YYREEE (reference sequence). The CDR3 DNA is TGTGCCAGCAGCTTGGAGGTCAGGGGTCTCCTCCACTTT. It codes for CASSLEVRGLLHF. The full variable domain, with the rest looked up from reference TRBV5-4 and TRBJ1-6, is ETGVTQSPTHLIKTRGQQVTLRCSSQSGHNTVSWYQQALGQGPQFIFQYYREEENGRGNFPPRFSGLQFPNYSSELNVNALELDDSALYLCASSLEVRGLLHFGNGTRLTVT.

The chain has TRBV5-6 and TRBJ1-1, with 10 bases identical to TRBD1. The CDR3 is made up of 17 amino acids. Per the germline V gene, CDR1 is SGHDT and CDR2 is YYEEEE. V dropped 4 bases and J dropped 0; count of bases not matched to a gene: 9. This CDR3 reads CASSHVPGQGMNTEAFF. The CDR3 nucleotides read TGTGCCAGCAGCCACGTCCCGGGACAGGGGATGAACACTGAAGCTTTCTTT.

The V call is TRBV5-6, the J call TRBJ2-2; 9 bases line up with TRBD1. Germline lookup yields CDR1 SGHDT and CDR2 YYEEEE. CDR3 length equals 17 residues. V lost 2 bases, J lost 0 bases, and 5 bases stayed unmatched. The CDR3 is CASSFRDRASNTGELFF. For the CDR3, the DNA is TGTGCCAGCAGCTTCCGGGACAGGGCTTCGAACACCGGGGAGCTGTTTTTT.

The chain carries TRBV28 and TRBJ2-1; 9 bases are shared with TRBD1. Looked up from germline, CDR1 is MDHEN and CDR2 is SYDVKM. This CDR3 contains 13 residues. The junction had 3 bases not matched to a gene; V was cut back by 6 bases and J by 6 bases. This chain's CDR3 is CASRGQGINEQFF. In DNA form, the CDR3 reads TGTGCCAGCAGGGGACAGGGTATCAATGAGCAGTTCTTC.

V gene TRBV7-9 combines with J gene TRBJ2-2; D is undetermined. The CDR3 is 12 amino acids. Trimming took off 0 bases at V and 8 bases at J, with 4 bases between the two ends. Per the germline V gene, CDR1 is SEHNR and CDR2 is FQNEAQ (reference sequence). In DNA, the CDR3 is TGTGCCAGCAGCTTAGCTTCTGGGGAGCTGTTTTTT. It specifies CASSLASGELFF.

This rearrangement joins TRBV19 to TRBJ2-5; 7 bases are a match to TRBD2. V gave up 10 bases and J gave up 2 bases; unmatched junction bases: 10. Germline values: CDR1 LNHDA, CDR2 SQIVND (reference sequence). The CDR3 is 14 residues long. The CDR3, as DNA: TGTGCCACAGCGGGAAGGCCATTTCAAGAGACCCAGTACTTC. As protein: CATAGRPFQETQYF. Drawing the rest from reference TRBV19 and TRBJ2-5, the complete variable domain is DGGITQSPKYLFRKEGQNVTLSCEQNLNHDAMYWYRQDPGQGLRLIYYSQIVNDFQKGDIAEGYSVSREKKESFPLTVTSAQKNPTAFYLCATAGRPFQETQYFGPGTRLLVL.

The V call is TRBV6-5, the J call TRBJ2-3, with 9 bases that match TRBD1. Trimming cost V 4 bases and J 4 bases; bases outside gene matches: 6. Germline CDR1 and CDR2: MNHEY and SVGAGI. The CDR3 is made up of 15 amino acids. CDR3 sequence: CASSSGQGTADTQYF. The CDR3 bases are TGTGCCAGCAGTTCCGGACAGGGGACTGCAGATACGCAGTATTTT.

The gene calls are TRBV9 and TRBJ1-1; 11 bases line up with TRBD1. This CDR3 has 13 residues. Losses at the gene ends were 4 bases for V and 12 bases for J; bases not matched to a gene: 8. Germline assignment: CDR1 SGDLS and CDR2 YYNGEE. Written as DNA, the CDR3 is TGTGCCAGCAGCCCAGGGACAGGGGGAACGACTTTCTTT. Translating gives CASSPGTGGTTFF. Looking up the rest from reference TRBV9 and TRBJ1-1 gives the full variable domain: DSGVTQTPKHLITATGQRVTLRCSPRSGDLSVYWYQQSLDQGLQFLIQYYNGEERAKGNILERFSAQQFPDLHSELNLSSLELGDSALYFCASSPGTGGTTFFGQGTRLTVV.

The CDR3 is CASSEVGVLGETGGYTF. The DNA of the CDR3 is TGTGCCAGCAGTGAAGTGGGAGTATTGGGAGAAACGGGTGGCTACACCTTC. The chain links TRBV6-1 to TRBJ1-2; D is unresolved. This CDR3 has 17 amino acids. Between the trimmed V and J ends, which lost 1 base and 7 bases, there was a span of 22 bases. From germline, CDR1 is MNHNS and CDR2 SASEGT.

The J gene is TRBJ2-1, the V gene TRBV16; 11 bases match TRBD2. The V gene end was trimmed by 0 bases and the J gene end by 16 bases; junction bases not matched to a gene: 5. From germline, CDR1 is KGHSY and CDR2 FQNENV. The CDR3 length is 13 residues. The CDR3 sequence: CASSQSPSGRIFF. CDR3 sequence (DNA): TGTGCCAGCAGCCAATCCCCTAGCGGGAGGATTTTCTTC. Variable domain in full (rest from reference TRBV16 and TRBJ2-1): GEEVAQTPKHLVRGEGQKAKLYCAPIKGHSYVFWYQQVLKNEFKFLISFQNENVFDETGMPKERFSAKCLPNSPCSLEIQATKLEDSAVYFCASSQSPSGRIFFGPGTRLTVL.

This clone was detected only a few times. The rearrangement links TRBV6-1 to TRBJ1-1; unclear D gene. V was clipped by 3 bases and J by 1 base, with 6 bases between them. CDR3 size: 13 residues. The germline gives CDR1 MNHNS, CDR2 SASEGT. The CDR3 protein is CASSEVRNTEAFF. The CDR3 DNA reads TGTGCCAGCAGTGAGGTTAGGAACACTGAAGCTTTCTTT.

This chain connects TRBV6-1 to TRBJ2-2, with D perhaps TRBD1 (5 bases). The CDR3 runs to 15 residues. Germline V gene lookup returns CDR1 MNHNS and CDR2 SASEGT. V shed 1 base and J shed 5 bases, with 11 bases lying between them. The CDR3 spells CASSEERQWTGELFF. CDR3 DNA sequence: TGTGCCAGCAGTGAAGAGAGACAGTGGACCGGGGAGCTGTTTTTT.

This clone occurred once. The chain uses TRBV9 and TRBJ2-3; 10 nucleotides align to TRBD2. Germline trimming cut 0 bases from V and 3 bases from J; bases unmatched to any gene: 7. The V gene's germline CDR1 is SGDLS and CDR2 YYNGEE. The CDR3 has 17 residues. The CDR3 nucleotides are TGTGCCAGCAGCGTAGCGGCTAGCGGGGGCCGTACAGATACGCAGTATTTT. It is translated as CASSVAASGGRTDTQYF. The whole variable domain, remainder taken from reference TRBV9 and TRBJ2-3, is DSGVTQTPKHLITATGQRVTLRCSPRSGDLSVYWYQQSLDQGLQFLIQYYNGEERAKGNILERFSAQQFPDLHSELNLSSLELGDSALYFCASSVAASGGRTDTQYFGPGTRLTVL.

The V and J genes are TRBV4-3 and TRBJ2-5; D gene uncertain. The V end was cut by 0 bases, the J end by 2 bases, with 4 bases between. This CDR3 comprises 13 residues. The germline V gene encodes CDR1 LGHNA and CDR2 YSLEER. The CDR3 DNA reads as TGCGCCAGCAGCCAAGACAGACAAGAGACCCAGTACTTC. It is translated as CASSQDRQETQYF.

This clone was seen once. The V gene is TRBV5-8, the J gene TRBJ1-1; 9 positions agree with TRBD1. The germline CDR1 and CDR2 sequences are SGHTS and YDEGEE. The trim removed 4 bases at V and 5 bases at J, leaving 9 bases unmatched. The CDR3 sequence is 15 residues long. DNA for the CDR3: TGTGCCAGCAGCGTGGGACAGGGTTATAGGACTGAAGCTTTCTTT. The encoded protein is CASSVGQGYRTEAFF.

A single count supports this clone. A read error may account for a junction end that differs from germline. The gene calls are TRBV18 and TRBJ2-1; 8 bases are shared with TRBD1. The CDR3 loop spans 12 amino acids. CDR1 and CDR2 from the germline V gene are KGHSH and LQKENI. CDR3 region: CASSPETGERFF. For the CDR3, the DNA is TGTGCCAGCTCACCCGAGACAGGGGAGCGGTTCTTC.

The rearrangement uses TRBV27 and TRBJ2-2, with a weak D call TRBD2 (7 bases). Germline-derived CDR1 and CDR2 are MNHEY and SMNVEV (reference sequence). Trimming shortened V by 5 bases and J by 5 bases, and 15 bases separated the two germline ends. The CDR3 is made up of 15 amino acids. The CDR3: CASSPRAGATGELFF. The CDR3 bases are TGTGCCAGCAGTCCCCGGGCGGGGGCAACCGGGGAGCTGTTTTTT.

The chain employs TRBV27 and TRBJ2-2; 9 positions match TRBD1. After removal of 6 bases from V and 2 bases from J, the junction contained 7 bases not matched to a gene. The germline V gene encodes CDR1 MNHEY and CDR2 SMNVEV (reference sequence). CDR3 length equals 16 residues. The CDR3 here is CASSWYRGLNTGELFF. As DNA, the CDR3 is TGTGCCAGCAGCTGGTACAGGGGGCTAAACACCGGGGAGCTGTTTTTT.

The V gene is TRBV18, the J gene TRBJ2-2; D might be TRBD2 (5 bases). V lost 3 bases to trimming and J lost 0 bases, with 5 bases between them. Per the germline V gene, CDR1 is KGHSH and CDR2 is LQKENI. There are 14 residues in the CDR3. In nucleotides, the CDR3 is TGTGCCAGCTCACCCGGGACGAACACCGGGGAGCTGTTTTTT. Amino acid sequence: CASSPGTNTGELFF.

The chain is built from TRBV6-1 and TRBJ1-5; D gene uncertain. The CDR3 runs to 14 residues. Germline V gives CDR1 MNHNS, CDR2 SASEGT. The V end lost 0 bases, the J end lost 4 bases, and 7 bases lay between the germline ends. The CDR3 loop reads CASSEAGGNQPQHF. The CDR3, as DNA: TGTGCCAGCAGTGAAGCAGGAGGGAATCAGCCCCAGCATTTT.

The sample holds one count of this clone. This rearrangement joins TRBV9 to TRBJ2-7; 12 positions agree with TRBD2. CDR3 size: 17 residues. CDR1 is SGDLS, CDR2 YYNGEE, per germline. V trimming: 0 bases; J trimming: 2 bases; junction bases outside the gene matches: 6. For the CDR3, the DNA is TGTGCCAGCAGCGTAGTCCCCACTAGCGGGGGGCCCTACGAGCAGTACTTC. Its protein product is CASSVVPTSGGPYEQYF.

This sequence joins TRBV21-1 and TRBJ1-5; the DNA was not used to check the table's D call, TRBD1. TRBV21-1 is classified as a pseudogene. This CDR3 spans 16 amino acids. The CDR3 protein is CASSKGWTFNNQPQHF. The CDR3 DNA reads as TGTGCCAGCAGCAAGGGGTGGACATTCAATAATCAGCCCCAGCATTTT.

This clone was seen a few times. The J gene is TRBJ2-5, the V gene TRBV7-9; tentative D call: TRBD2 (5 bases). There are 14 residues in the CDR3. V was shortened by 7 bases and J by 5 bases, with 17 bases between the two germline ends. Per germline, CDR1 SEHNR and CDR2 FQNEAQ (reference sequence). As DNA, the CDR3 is TGTGCCAGCAACGAACTGGGGAGAGGGGAGACCCAGTACTTC. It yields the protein CASNELGRGETQYF.

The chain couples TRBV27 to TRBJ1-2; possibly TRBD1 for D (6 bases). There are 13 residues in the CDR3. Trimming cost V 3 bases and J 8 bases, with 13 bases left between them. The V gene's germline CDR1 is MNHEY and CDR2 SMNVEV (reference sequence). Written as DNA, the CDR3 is TGTGCCAGCAGTTTCCGGGGCGGGGGCGGCTACACCTTC. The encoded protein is CASSFRGGGGYTF.

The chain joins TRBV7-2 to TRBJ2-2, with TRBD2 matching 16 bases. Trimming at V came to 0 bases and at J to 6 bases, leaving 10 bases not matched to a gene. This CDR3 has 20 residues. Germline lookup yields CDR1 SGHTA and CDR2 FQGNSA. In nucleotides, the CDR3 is TGTGCCAGCAGCTTAGCAAGGGGACTAGCGGGGGGGCTTCCCCCCGGGGAGCTGTTTTTT. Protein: CASSLARGLAGGLPPGELFF.

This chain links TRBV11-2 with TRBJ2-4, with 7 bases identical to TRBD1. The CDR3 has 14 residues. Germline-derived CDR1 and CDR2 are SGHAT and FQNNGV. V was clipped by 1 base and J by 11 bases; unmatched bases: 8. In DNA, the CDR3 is TGTGCCAGCAGCTTAGCGGGACAGACCGGGGTTCAGTACTTC. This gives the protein CASSLAGQTGVQYF.

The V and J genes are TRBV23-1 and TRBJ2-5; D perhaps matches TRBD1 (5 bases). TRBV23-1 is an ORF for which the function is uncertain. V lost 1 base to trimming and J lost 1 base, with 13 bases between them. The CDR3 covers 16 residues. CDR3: CASSQYSRTRQETQYF. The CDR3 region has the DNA TGCGCCAGCAGTCAATATTCGCGGACACGCCAAGAGACCCAGTACTTC.